A selection of T cell receptor beta chains follows, all from one sample in a study of cytomegalovirus exposure and HLA in healthy donors. The repertoire was sequenced with immunoSEQ multiplex PCR; TCRdb's copy has only in-frame clones and lacks some. The sample yields 100,000 to 150,000 clones, about 78% seen once. The sequenced sample consisted of PBMCs. These receptors were taken from a human donor in good health. Each CDR3 is given with its conserved first and last residue. The D gene is left open where the match is weak. Only part of the rows carry a size: once, few, many, or a class if the clone is expanded.

D,V,size,J,length,DNA,CDR3
.,TRBV4-3,.,TRBJ1-5,16,TGCGCCAGCAGCCAATTTGTAGGGGGAGGCAATCAGCCCCAGCATTTT,CASSQFVGGGNQPQHF
.,TRBV30,.,TRBJ2-1,13,TGTGCCTGGAGTCTCCCGAAGGGGATGAGGCTGTTCTTC,CAWSLPKGMRLFF
TRBD1,TRBV5-4,.,TRBJ1-1,13,TGTGCCAGCAGCCAGGACAGGCGCACTGAAGCTTTCTTT,CASSQDRRTEAFF
TRBD2,TRBV11-3,once,TRBJ2-1,17,TGTGCCAGCAGCACCCGGCGGGGGCTAGCGGGGAGGAATGAGCAGTTCTTC,CASSTRRGLAGRNEQFF
TRBD1,TRBV28,.,TRBJ2-7,15,TGTGCCAGCAGCCTCCCAGACAGGGGGCGGTACGAGCAGTACTTC,CASSLPDRGRYEQYF
.,TRBV27,.,TRBJ1-1,13,TGTGCCAGCACCCGGGTAGGGAACACTGAAGCTTTCTTT,CASTRVGNTEAFF
TRBD1,TRBV10-1,.,TRBJ1-3,15,TGCGCCAGCAGGACTTGGGGGACAGACGGAAACACCATATATTTT,CASRTWGTDGNTIYF
.,TRBV9,.,TRBJ2-7,14,TGTGCCAGCAGCGTAGGTATTAGCGGCTACGAGCAGTACTTC,CASSVGISGYEQYF
.,TRBV7-9,.,TRBJ2-3,16,TGTGCCAGCAGCCACCAGTTGGGCGGGAACTCAGATACGCAGTATTTT,CASSHQLGGNSDTQYF
TRBD1,TRBV9,.,TRBJ2-2,16,TGTGCCAGCAGCGTAGAACAGAGAGGGGGCGGCGGGGAGCTGTTTTTT,CASSVEQRGGGGELFF
TRBD1,TRBV7-3,.,TRBJ2-3,17,TGTGCCAGCAGTCCTCAGGGTAGCGTCTACAGGGGAGATACGCAGTATTTT,CASSPQGSVYRGDTQYF
.,TRBV6-5,.,TRBJ1-2,13,TGTGCCAGCAGTTACACAGATAACTATGGCTACACCTTC,CASSYTDNYGYTF
.,TRBV5-1,few,TRBJ1-6,16,TGCGCCAGCAGCTTAGACAGGAGCGTTGATAATTCACCCCTCCACTTT,CASSLDRSVDNSPLHF
.,TRBV4-2,many,TRBJ2-5,14,TGTGCCAGCAGCCAAGGAGGGCCCCAAGAGACCCAGTACTTC,CASSQGGPQETQYF
TRBD1,TRBV7-2,.,TRBJ1-1,14,TGTGCCAGCAGCACCAACAGGGGAGGTACTGAAGCTTTCTTT,CASSTNRGGTEAFF
.,TRBV5-4,.,TRBJ1-5,13,TGTGCCAGCAGCATCGGGAGAAATCAGCCCCAGCATTTT,CASSIGRNQPQHF